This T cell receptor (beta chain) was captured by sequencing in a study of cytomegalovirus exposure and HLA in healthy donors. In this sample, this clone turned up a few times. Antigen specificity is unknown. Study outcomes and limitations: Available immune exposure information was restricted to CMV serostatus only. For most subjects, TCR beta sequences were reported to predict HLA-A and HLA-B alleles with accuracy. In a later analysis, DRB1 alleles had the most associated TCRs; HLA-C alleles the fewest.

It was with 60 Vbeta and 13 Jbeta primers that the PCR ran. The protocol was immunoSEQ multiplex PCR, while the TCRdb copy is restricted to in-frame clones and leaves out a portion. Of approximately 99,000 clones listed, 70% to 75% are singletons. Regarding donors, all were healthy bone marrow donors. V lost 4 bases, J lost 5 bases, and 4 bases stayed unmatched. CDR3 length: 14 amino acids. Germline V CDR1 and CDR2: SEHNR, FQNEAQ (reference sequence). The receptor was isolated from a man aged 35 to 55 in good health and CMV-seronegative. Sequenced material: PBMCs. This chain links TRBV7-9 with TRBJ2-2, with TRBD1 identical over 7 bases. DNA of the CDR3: TGTGCCAGCAGCTCTACAGGGGATACCGGGGAGCTGTTTTTT. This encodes CASSSTGDTGELFF.